This record concerns one T cell receptor beta chain sequence. The target of this receptor is not known. No much larger clone exists at a distance of one base, and base qualities are not known. Using the deep immunoSEQ assay, multiplex PCR amplified TCR CDR3 regions from genomic DNA. Genomic DNA extracted from each cell subset was distributed evenly over all wells of several immunoSEQ 96-well plates, and each plate served as one replicate. Each replicate PCR for sorted subsets received about 180 ng genomic DNA, equal to 28,000 or so T cell genomes. Purified libraries were measured with a Qubit 3.0 fluorometer, size-checked on a Bioanalyzer 2100, and measured again with the KAPA Library Quantification kit. Every immunoSEQ 96-well plate was sequenced on a separate single-read 150-cycle Illumina NextSeq 550 flow cell. The source study handled its data this way. The immunoSEQ output contained only junctional sequences without quality scores, so filtering could not match that applied to full-length reads. Sequences were annotated with PyIR, a Python wrapper for IgBLAST v1.9, and V/J genes and CDR3 were assigned using IMGT germline references. Reads were filtered out if the reads had weak V/J assignments (E-value above 1e-6), no CDR3, stop codons, out-of-frame junctions, or ambiguous translated residues. V3J clonotypes were defined by identical inferred V gene, J gene, and CDR3 amino acid sequence. To compute the percentage overlap between repertoires, the number of shared unique clonotypes was divided by the size of the smaller repertoire. Repertoire richness was assessed with RTK rarefaction, the Chao1 estimator, and Recon v2.1 estimates of unobserved clonotypes. Generation probabilities for all TCRbeta clonotypes obtained by the gDNA method from a handful of donors were computed using OLGA. Imported from immuneACCESS, the table was reduced by TCRdb to in-frame sequences with V and J called. These copies leave out some clones; in studies compared against another copy, an unresolved V gene accounts for under half, and the cause of the remainder is not known. That table furnishes V, J and clone size, whereas the DNA furnished D and trimming. For this sample the table gives some 680,000 clones, of which around 78% were detected only once. The top ten clones comprise 1.5% to 2% of the sample.

The data were obtained in a study of shared clonotypes between healthy human individuals (dated by TCRdb to 2018 to 2021). Turning to the overall study: The cohort included three men and a couple of women between 18 and 49 years of age. Per donor, three plates each were used for CD4 naive and CD4 memory, two for CD8 naive, and one for CD8 memory. Blood TCR repertoires of about 5 healthy adults were deeply sequenced to estimate repertoire size and the extent of clonotype sharing between individuals. To increase sequencing depth and limit assay-specific biases, different laboratories used diverse techniques to prepare libraries and sequence TCR repertoires. Leukapheresis yielded between about 0.94 and 10 billion PBMCs per donor. Overall results and qualifications from the work: Sampling was restricted to blood, and TCR repertoires in tissue are likely to differ from TCR repertoires in blood. About 5% of naive CD4, 3.5% of naive CD8, approximately 2.2% of memory CD4, and about 0.4% of memory CD8 clonotypes were shared across a few donors. Naive subsets generally had larger estimated clonotype richness than memory subsets. Compared with non-shared clonotypes, the clonotypes found in all four sorted-subset donors had higher generation probabilities. The small number of donors limited the genetic and exposure-history diversity represented. Pairwise subsampling led to the expectation that sequencing depth would affect the degree of clonotype sharing among donors. Incomplete sequencing was indicated by rarefaction of sorted-subset datasets, despite the large sequencing depth.

Donors were healthy HIV-negative adults with no recently reported acute infections or vaccinations. Every donor was a Caucasian adult residing in Nashville, Tennessee, USA. CD4+ T cells were enriched by magnetic negative selection, after which naive cells were positively selected on CD45RA and the negative fraction was taken as the memory subset. After blood collection by leukapheresis, PBMCs were isolated using Ficoll-Histopaque density gradient centrifugation and then cryopreserved in the vapor phase of liquid nitrogen. Purity and quantity of every magnetically sorted T cell population were checked by analytical flow cytometry. Genomic DNA was isolated from every sorted fraction and measured by UV absorbance on a Nanodrop 2000c. V and J lose 0 bases and 7 bases, and a span of 13 bases separates them. The CDR3 sequence holds 14 residues, the cysteine and phenylalanine included. Just CDR3 DNA is preserved here, 42 bases in frame from base 1. The germline V gene yields SGHRS for CDR1 and YFSETQ for CDR2.

The V and J segments used are TRBV5-1 and TRBJ1-2, and the D gene may be TRBD1, 5 bases matching. The sequenced material came from memory CD4+ T cells sorted from blood. What this sample's cell subset or site label stands for: CD45RA-negative fraction. This TCR came from a woman in her twenties or thirties in good health. The CDR3 region has the sequence CASSLEAGRSGYTF. The nucleotide sequence is TGCGCCAGCAGCTTGGAGGCAGGGAGGTCTGGCTACACCTTC. Where the CDR3 stops, the reference TRBV5-1 and TRBJ1-2 genes take over; the full variable domain is KAGVTQTPRYLIKTRGQQVTLSCSPISGHRSVSWYQQTPGQGLQFLFEYFSETQRNKGNFPGRFSGRQFSNSRSEMNVSTLELGDSALYLCASSLEAGRSGYTFGSGTRLTVV.